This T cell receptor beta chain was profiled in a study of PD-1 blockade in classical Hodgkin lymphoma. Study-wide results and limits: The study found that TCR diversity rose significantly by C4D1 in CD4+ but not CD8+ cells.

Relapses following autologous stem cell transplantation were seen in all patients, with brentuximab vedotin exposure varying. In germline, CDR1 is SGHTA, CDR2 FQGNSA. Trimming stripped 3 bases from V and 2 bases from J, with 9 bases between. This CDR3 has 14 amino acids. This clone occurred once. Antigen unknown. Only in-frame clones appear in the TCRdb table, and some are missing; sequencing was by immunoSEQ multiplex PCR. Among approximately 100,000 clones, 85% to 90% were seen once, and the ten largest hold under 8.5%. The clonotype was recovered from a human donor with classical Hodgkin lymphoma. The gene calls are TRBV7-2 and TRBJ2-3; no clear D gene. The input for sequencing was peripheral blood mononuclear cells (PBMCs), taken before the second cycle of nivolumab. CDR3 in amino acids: CASSLEGLTDTQYF. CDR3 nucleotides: TGTGCCAGCAGCTTGGAAGGGCTCACAGATACGCAGTATTTT.